These 22 T cell receptor beta chains share one sample of origin, sequenced in a study of blood T cell repertoires in COVID-19. The assay was immunoSEQ multiplex PCR, and TCRdb's table has in-frame clones only and misses some. This table holds about 400,000 clones, roughly 90% found once. Sequencing was carried out using peripheral blood. The receptors were gathered from a man in his forties with acute or convalescent COVID-19.

The gene calls are TRBV25-1 and TRBJ2-3; TRBD1 aligns across 8 bases. The CDR3 contains 14 residues. Germline loops: CDR1 MGHDK, CDR2 SYGVNS. V shed 1 base and J 3 bases; nucleotides not matched to a gene: 0. In DNA form, the CDR3 reads TGTGCCAGCAGTGAATGGACAGGGACAGATACGCAGTATTTT. It codes for CASSEWTGTDTQYF.

This chain connects TRBV6-4 to TRBJ1-6; 7 bases are shared with TRBD1. Germline CDR1 is MRHNA and CDR2 is SNTAGT. CDR3 length equals 13 residues. With 2 bases clipped from V and 9 bases from J, the junction kept 1 base outside the gene matches. Written as DNA, the CDR3 is TGTGCCAGCAGTGACAGACAGGGTTCACCCCTCCACTTT. Protein product: CASSDRQGSPLHF.

The V call is TRBV28, the J call TRBJ1-2, with a possible D match to TRBD1 (6 bases). The CDR3 runs 13 residues. Germline V CDR1 and CDR2: MDHEN, SYDVKM. V was trimmed by 3 bases and J by 6 bases, leaving 11 bases between them. The CDR3 DNA sequence: TGTGCCAGCAGTTTTAGCCAGGGGAATGGCTACACCTTC. Translated: CASSFSQGNGYTF.

The chain has TRBV7-8 and TRBJ1-2, with TRBD1 matching over 10 bases. Germline values: CDR1 SGHVS, CDR2 FQNEAQ. The CDR3 length is 14 residues. J lost 8 bases, V lost 5 bases, and 8 bases had no gene match. CDR3 residues: CASSLLGQGDGYTF. Written as DNA, the CDR3 is TGTGCCAGCAGCCTCTTAGGACAGGGGGACGGCTACACCTTC. The entire variable domain, with the rest obtained from reference TRBV7-8 and TRBJ1-2, is as follows: GAGVSQSPRYKVAKRGQDVALRCDPISGHVSLFWYQQALGQGPEFLTYFQNEAQLDKSGLPSDRFFAERPEGSVSTLKIQRTQQEDSAVYLCASSLLGQGDGYTFGSGTRLTVV.

This clone was counted a single time. V and J are TRBV6-5 and TRBJ2-5, with 9 bases fitting TRBD1. CDR3 length: 15 residues. The J segment lost 5 bases and the V segment lost 5 bases, leaving 9 bases of the junction unmatched. CDR1 is MNHEY, CDR2 SVGAGI, per germline. CDR3 DNA sequence: TGTGCCAGCAGTATCCCGGGACAGGGACGCGAGACCCAGTACTTC. This codes for CASSIPGQGRETQYF.

The chain recombines TRBV25-1 with TRBJ2-1, with 9 positions matching TRBD1. The V gene end was trimmed by 7 bases and the J gene end by 6 bases; junction bases not matched to a gene: 7. Looked up from germline, CDR1 is MGHDK and CDR2 is SYGVNS. CDR3 length: 14 residues. For the CDR3, the DNA is TGTGCCAGCAAGAGGGACAGGGAAATCAATGAGCAGTTCTTC. Protein: CASKRDREINEQFF.

V gene TRBV5-4 combines with J gene TRBJ1-4; TRBD1 aligns across 9 bases. CDR1 SGHNT and CDR2 YYREEE come from the germline V gene (reference sequence). The CDR3 contains 15 residues. The V gene end was trimmed by 4 bases and the J gene end by 8 bases; junction bases not matched to a gene: 9. CDR3 DNA sequence: TGTGCCAGCAGCCGGGGGACAGGGTTGGGCGAAAAACTGTTTTTT. Translated, it gives CASSRGTGLGEKLFF.

The chain combines TRBV7-8 with TRBJ1-6; 7 nucleotides agree with TRBD1. Unmatched junction bases numbered 7, after V lost 4 bases and J lost 10 bases. In germline, CDR1 is SGHVS, CDR2 FQNEAQ. The CDR3 covers 14 residues. The CDR3 region is CASSSRQGDSPLHF. The CDR3 bases are TGTGCCAGCAGCTCCCGACAGGGAGACTCACCCCTCCACTTT.

The chain joins TRBV7-8 to TRBJ1-4; D perhaps matches TRBD1 (5 bases). The CDR3 has 15 residues. CDR1 is SGHVS, CDR2 FQNEAQ, per germline. Between the trimmed V and J ends, which lost 5 bases and 10 bases, there was a span of 20 bases. The chain's CDR3 is CASSRGGNGDVKLFF. Here the CDR3 DNA reads TGTGCCAGCAGCCGCGGGGGTAATGGGGATGTAAAACTGTTTTTT.

V usage is TRBV28 and J usage is TRBJ1-2; 8 nucleotides line up with TRBD1. From germline, CDR1 is MDHEN and CDR2 SYDVKM. The length of the CDR3 is 15 residues. V gave up 4 bases and J gave up 4 bases; unmatched junction bases: 8. CDR3 sequence (DNA): TGTGCCAGCAGTTCTTACACCGGGACAGGCTATGGCTACACCTTC. Translating gives CASSSYTGTGYGYTF.

The CDR3 spells CASRRDMTGLHIYF. The CDR3, as DNA: TGTGCCAGCAGACGAGATATGACCGGACTTCACATATATTTT. This rearrangement joins TRBV7-2 to TRBJ1-3; D remains ambiguous. This CDR3 spans 14 amino acids. Between the trimmed V and J ends, which lost 6 bases and 12 bases, there was a span of 21 bases. CDR1 and CDR2 (germline): SGHTA, FQGNSA.

This chain joins TRBV4-1 and TRBJ2-3; 8 nucleotides agree with TRBD2. Trimming took 6 bases from V and 8 from J; bases not matched to a gene: 13. From germline, CDR1 is MGHRA and CDR2 YSYEKL. The CDR3 is 15 residues long. This CDR3 is CASRRSGGPTGTQYF. The CDR3 region has the DNA TGCGCCAGCAGACGGAGCGGGGGACCCACGGGTACGCAGTATTTT.

This chain joins TRBV12-3 or TRBV12-4 and TRBJ2-2; no reliable D call. Trimming cost V 6 bases and J 0 bases, with 5 bases left between them. This CDR3 spans 13 amino acids. The CDR3 region has the DNA TGTGCCAGCAGCAGAACGAACACCGGGGAGCTGTTTTTT. It yields the protein CASSRTNTGELFF.

This chain connects TRBV28 to TRBJ1-5; D unresolved. V lost 3 bases to trimming and J lost 4 bases, with 4 bases between them. Germline V gene sequence: CDR1 MDHEN, CDR2 SYDVKM. The CDR3 has 12 amino acids. The CDR3, as DNA: TGTGCCAGCAGTTTCCCGAATCAGCCCCAGCATTTT. This encodes CASSFPNQPQHF.

J is TRBJ2-7 and V is TRBV27; TRBD2 agrees at 8 bases. CDR3 length equals 16 residues. Germline lookup yields CDR1 MNHEY and CDR2 SMNVEV (reference sequence). The V gene end was trimmed by 5 bases and the J gene end by 0 bases; junction bases not matched to a gene: 9. DNA for the CDR3: TGTGCCAGCAGTACCAAACTAGCGGAGGACTCCTACGAGCAGTACTTC. Protein product: CASSTKLAEDSYEQYF.

The chain employs TRBV23-1 and TRBJ1-1; 7 nucleotides agree with TRBD1. TRBV23-1 carries the ORF label, with uncertain function. The CDR3 is 17 residues long. The V gene end was trimmed by 8 bases and the J gene end by 4 bases; junction bases not matched to a gene: 19. The CDR3 protein is CASGNQQGRGMTTEAFF. The CDR3 bases are TGCGCCAGCGGAAACCAACAGGGGCGCGGGATGACCACTGAAGCTTTCTTT.

The chain couples TRBV5-8 to TRBJ1-5; 7 bases line up with TRBD1. The V and J ends lost 4 bases and 0 bases, in that order; junction bases with no gene match: 4. The CDR3 has 15 residues. Germline CDR1 is SGHTS and CDR2 is YDEGEE. CDR3 sequence (DNA): TGTGCCAGCAGCCTGGGGACAGCTAGCAATCAGCCCCAGCATTTT. Amino acid sequence: CASSLGTASNQPQHF.

This sequence joins TRBV28 and TRBJ2-1; D perhaps matches TRBD2 (6 bases). V lost 3 bases and J lost 0, with 15 bases in between. The germline V gene has CDR1 MDHEN and CDR2 SYDVKM. The CDR3 runs to 17 residues. In DNA, the CDR3 is TGTGCCAGCAGTTTTGGCGCCCTAGCGTACTCCTACAATGAGCAGTTCTTC. Translated, it gives CASSFGALAYSYNEQFF.

CDR3 sequence reads: CASSLEGMSSYEQYF. The DNA for the CDR3 is TGTGCCAGCAGCTTGGAGGGGATGAGCTCCTACGAGCAGTACTTC. J is TRBJ2-7 and V is TRBV5-4; a possible D gene is TRBD1 (5 bases). This CDR3 spans 15 amino acids. Trimming took off 0 bases at V and 0 bases at J, with 10 bases between the two ends. Germline values: CDR1 SGHNT, CDR2 YYREEE (reference sequence).

J is TRBJ2-3 and V is TRBV28; 9 nucleotides line up with TRBD2. Unmatched junction bases numbered 9, after V lost 5 bases and J lost 3 bases. CDR3 size: 16 residues. CDR1 is MDHEN, CDR2 SYDVKM, per germline. CDR3 sequence reads: CASSPSLAGATDTQYF. DNA for the CDR3: TGTGCCAGCAGTCCGTCCTTAGCGGGAGCAACAGATACGCAGTATTTT.

The V and J genes are TRBV6-1 and TRBJ1-5; D may be TRBD1 (5 bases). Trimming removed 4 bases from V and 3 bases from J, with 16 bases in between. The V gene's germline CDR1 is MNHNS and CDR2 SASEGT. CDR3 length equals 16 residues. The CDR3 loop is CASSGNYQGFNQPQHF. DNA for the CDR3: TGTGCCAGCAGTGGGAACTATCAGGGCTTCAATCAGCCCCAGCATTTT.

The chain recombines TRBV19 with TRBJ1-4, with 7 bases fitting TRBD1. CDR1 and CDR2 from the germline V gene are LNHDA and SQIVND (reference sequence). The V gene end was trimmed by 3 bases and the J gene end by 6 bases; junction bases not matched to a gene: 10. CDR3 length equals 16 residues. The DNA for the CDR3 is TGTGCCAGTAGTATTTTCGGGACAGCTGGGGATGAAAAACTGTTTTTT. Its protein product is CASSIFGTAGDEKLFF.